Listed here are 11 T cell receptor delta chains from one sample, sequenced in a study of Vδ1+ human thymocytes (dated by TCRdb to between 2018 and 2020). The paper's findings and limits, for the study overall: Thymic TRG and TRD repertoires appeared highly polyclonal with Gaussian CDR3 length distributions, unlike oligoclonal peripheral blood repertoires.

The sequencer was an Illumina MiSeq. RNA extraction was performed with the RNeasy mini kit, and reverse transcription was done with Superscript III. Multiplex PCR was used to generate CDR3 amplicons, with pooled V-gene forward primers and a constant-region reverse primer carrying Illumina adaptor overhangs. Clone calls in TCRdb were regenerated from the public reads with CATT, after which identical DNA sequences shared one row. This sample has about 53,000 delta-chain clones in its table, and over 12% of those were observed once. The ten biggest clones cover approximately 0.4% of the sample. These receptors have no identified antigens. The specimen was Vdelta1+ gamma-delta thymocytes from the thymus. The cell subset or site label of this sample denotes: FACS-sorted CD3+ TCRalphabeta- TCRVdelta1+ TCRVdelta2- thymocytes. The receptors derive from a girl under three years old who had congenital heart surgery.

This clone was seen more than once but under ten times. V and J are TRDV1 and TRDJ1, with 7 positions matching TRDD3. The CDR3 contains 18 residues. The V gene end was trimmed by 2 bases and the J gene end by 0 bases; junction bases not matched to a gene: 12. CDR1 and CDR2 (germline): TSWWSYY, QGS. CDR3: CALGEESTLGAYTDKLIF. CDR3 nucleotides: TGTGCTCTTGGGGAAGAGTCGACGCTGGGGGCCTACACCGATAAACTCATCTTT.

The rearrangement uses TRDV1 and TRDJ1; 12 bases line up with TRDD3. The CDR3 has 23 amino acids. V shed 2 bases, J shed 0 bases, and the junction held 22 bases outside the gene matches. Germline CDR1 and CDR2: TSWWSYY and QGS. In DNA form, the CDR3 reads TGTGCTCTTGGGGAAAGCGTCTGGGGGATACGCGGATATGGGGTGGGGTACACCGATAAACTCATCTTT. Its protein is CALGESVWGIRGYGVGYTDKLIF.

The V call is TRDV1, the J call TRDJ1; TRDD3 matches at 12 bases. CDR3 size: 24 residues. Germline lookup yields CDR1 TSWWSYY and CDR2 QGS. The V gene end was trimmed by 4 bases and the J gene end by 7 bases; junction bases not matched to a gene: 34. Here the CDR3 reads CALGVPDTLSSSPYWGIQRVKLIF. For the CDR3, the DNA is TGTGCTCTTGGGGTCCCCGATACCCTATCTTCCTCCCCTTACTGGGGGATACAGAGGGTTAAACTCATCTTT.

The chain has TRDV1 and TRDJ1, with 9 bases that match TRDD2. Germline V gene sequence: CDR1 TSWWSYY, CDR2 QGS. The CDR3 is 22 amino acids. V lost 4 bases, J lost 0 bases, and 24 bases stayed unmatched. CDR3 residues: CALGGHRPSYSMQSRYTDKLIF. For the CDR3, the DNA is TGTGCTCTTGGGGGCCACCGGCCTTCCTACTCAATGCAAAGCAGGTACACCGATAAACTCATCTTT.

This chain joins TRDV2 and TRDJ1; tentatively, D is TRDD3 (6 bases). V was pared by 3 bases and J by 4 bases, with 26 bases between. The CDR3 contains 18 residues. Germline V CDR1 and CDR2: GEAIGNYY, EKD. The CDR3 loop reads CACDRGQPNWGPFDKLIF. Here the CDR3 DNA reads TGTGCCTGTGACCGGGGCCAACCCAATTGGGGGCCATTCGATAAACTCATCTTT.

This sequence joins TRDV1 and TRDJ1, with 8 nucleotides matching TRDD3. V trimming: 0 bases; J trimming: 1 base; junction bases outside the gene matches: 16. Germline-derived CDR1 and CDR2 are TSWWSYY and QGS. This CDR3 is 20 amino acids long. The DNA of the CDR3 is TGTGCTCTTGGGGAACTCCGACCTAGGTTAATGGGGGATGGCACCGATAAACTCATCTTT. This sequence encodes CALGELRPRLMGDGTDKLIF.

On this clone: A single base separates this from a much larger clone, so it may be a read error. The chain couples TRDV2 to TRDJ1, with 9 bases that match TRDD3. CDR3 length: 18 amino acids. Looked up from germline, CDR1 is GEAIGNYY and CDR2 is EKD. J gave up 3 bases and V 3 bases, and 16 bases lay outside the gene matches. The CDR3 DNA reads as TGTGCCTGTGACCTGTGGGCCGCTGGGGATACGAACGCCGATAAACTCATCTTT. Its protein is CACDLWAAGDTNADKLIF.

With regard to this clone: At one boundary the junction diverges from the germline segment, which might be a read error. The genes are TRDV1 and TRDJ1; TRDD3 matches 9 bases. The CDR3 extends over 22 amino acids. Germline V CDR1 and CDR2: TSWWSYY, QGS. As DNA, the CDR3 is TGTGCTCTTGGGGAACCACCTTCCTTAGGTCCCAGATGGGGGATAAACGGCGATAAACCCATCTTT. Protein sequence: CALGEPPSLGPRWGINGDKPIF.

V usage is TRDV1 and J usage is TRDJ1; 13 nucleotides line up with TRDD3. This CDR3 has 20 amino acids. Germline V lookup: CDR1 TSWWSYY, CDR2 QGS. V trimming: 9 bases; J trimming: 1 base; junction bases outside the gene matches: 20. The CDR3 coding sequence is TGTGCTCTCTACTTCCCCTCCTTTACTGGGGGATACGCCCGCACCGATAAACTCATCTTT. Its protein product is CALYFPSFTGGYARTDKLIF.

The sample holds a few counts of this clone. The V gene is TRDV1, the J gene TRDJ1; 9 bases align to TRDD3. The CDR3 spans 16 residues. CDR1 and CDR2 from the germline V gene are TSWWSYY and QGS. The V gene end was trimmed by 1 base and the J gene end by 4 bases; junction bases not matched to a gene: 7. The CDR3 coding sequence is TGTGCTCTTGGGGAACCACCCCTTGGGGGATACGATAAACTCATCTTT. It codes for CALGEPPLGGYDKLIF.

This clone was seen only a few times. The chain links TRDV1 to TRDJ1; possible D gene TRDD2, 6 bases. The V gene's germline CDR1 is TSWWSYY and CDR2 QGS. Between the trimmed V and J ends, which lost 0 bases and 0 bases, there was a span of 23 bases. This CDR3 contains 20 residues. The CDR3 nucleotides read TGTGCTCTTGGGGAACTCGTCGGTTTTCCTAACGCGCTGTACACCGATAAACTCATCTTT. This encodes CALGELVGFPNALYTDKLIF.